This record looks at one T cell receptor beta chain sequence and its context. What antigen it recognizes has not been identified. Nothing much larger sits one base from this clone, and base qualities are not available. The cohort comprised several hundred healthy bone marrow donors. All cohort members were sampled while nominally healthy, although unrecorded immune exposures were likely present. The donor tested CMV seronegative and was one of the 352 seronegative cohort members. Each donor provided a peripheral blood sample, and peripheral blood mononuclear cells were used for TCR beta sequencing. Genomic DNA was extracted from the blood cell samples with the Qiagen DNeasy Blood Extraction Kit. From its cysteine to its phenylalanine, the CDR3 spans 14 amino acids. The only DNA kept is the CDR3, 42 bases in frame from the first base. V lost 5 bases and J lost 6 bases; the stretch between them is 17 bases long. The CDR1 and CDR2 encoded by the germline V gene are MNHEY and SVGAGI.

The library was obtained by the immunoSEQ multiplex PCR assay. A mixture of 60 forward primers for TCR Vbeta segments and 13 reverse primers for TCR Jbeta segments was used in the multiplex PCR. The CDR3 region of rearranged TCR beta genes was amplified from genomic DNA with a multiplex PCR assay. The Illumina HiSeq System was used to sequence the amplified TCR beta libraries as 87-base-pair reads. Under the source paper's analysis protocol: Across the 500 to 850 repertoires, a later analysis counted tens of millions of unique TCR beta chains, some 11 million of which were shared by at least two donors. Raw reads were error-corrected and collapsed into unique sequences by a nearest-neighbor algorithm in which closely related sequences were merged to remove PCR and sequencing errors. To assign V, D and J gene segments, CDR3 sequences were aligned to IMGT reference sequences. Each retained sequence needed at least a six-nucleotide match to both a V gene segment and a J gene segment. Rearrangements were classified as productive when the CDR3 lacked stop codons and remained in frame with V and J, and all other rearrangements were classified as non-productive. CDR3 was defined by IMGT convention, running from the second conserved V-encoded cysteine to the conserved J-encoded phenylalanine. The earlier analysis of about 590 of the donors excluded sequences that lacked an unambiguous match to a single V gene segment. An earlier analysis of approximately 590 of the donors classified V segments as functional when productive rearrangements were above 56.7% and as segregating when the standard deviation between donors was above 5%. A statistical classification framework was built to diagnose cytomegalovirus status from the catalog of TCR beta chain sequences. In a later analysis, V and J genes were assigned by comparing TCR nucleotide sequences against IMGT/GENE-DB human TR gene sequences. In a later analysis, CDR3 sequences and most-parsimonious VDJ recombination scenarios were assigned using the TCRdist pipeline. In a later analysis, each TCR beta chain was defined by its CDR3 amino acid sequence together with its V-gene family, and reads lacking a unique V-gene family were excluded. In a later analysis, 500 to 700 highly shared, low-generation-probability nucleotide sequences were removed to address suspected cross-contamination and a sequencing artifact. A later analysis calculated a clonal expansion index for each public chain from normalized within-repertoire ranks of inferred template counts. Generation probabilities in a later analysis came from a VDJ recombination model fitted to out-of-frame rearrangements, and those results were checked against IGoR. In a later analysis, hypergeometric tests were used to score TCR-TCR, TCR-HLA and TCR-CMV co-occurrence, with a repertoire-size bias correction applied to TCR pairs. A later analysis estimated false discovery rates by permuting HLA or CMV assignments 20 times. A later analysis grouped co-occurring TCRs with DBSCAN, adding TCRdist sequence similarity when clustering within HLA-allele-positive subsets. Repertoires with fewer than 30,000 or more than 120,000 public chains, plus five repertoires with anomalous nucleotide sharing, were excluded from co-occurrence clustering. In TCRdb, the immuneACCESS table is reduced to in-frame sequences with V and J assigned. These tables do not hold every clone; where another copy was compared, an unresolved V gene accounts for under half, and the others remain unexplained. From that table come the V and J calls and clone size; the DNA was used to work out D and trimming. The sample table holds roughly 100,000 clones, of which more than 65% were seen once. The biggest ten clones account for 0.79% of the sample.

These data come from a study of cytomegalovirus exposure and HLA in healthy donors (dated by TCRdb to about 2017). Context from the whole study: According to an earlier analysis of 450 to 650 of the donors, 150 million to 200 million T cells yielded 90 million to 130 million unique TCR beta sequences and 276 Gb of sequence data. About 300 gigabases of sequencing data and approximately 84 million unique TCR sequences were included in an early release covering several hundred HLA-typed donors. Among the 398 genotyped donors, 81% belonged to the genetic ancestry cluster associated with self-reported Caucasian donors. The study was designed to test whether signatures of past pathogen exposure could be identified by cataloging public T cell receptors. The T cell repertoires of some 700 subjects were profiled by immunosequencing and related to cytomegalovirus serostatus. Besides the first cohort of approximately 670 subjects, a separate validation cohort made up of 120 different subjects was used. The study combined high-throughput TCR immunosequencing, statistical association of individual TCRs with disease status, and machine learning to predict cytomegalovirus infection status. In a later analysis, previously published TCR beta repertoires from several hundred donors were re-analyzed and high-resolution HLA genotyping was added so that TCR occurrence patterns could be studied. Rather than drawing on any new phenotypic data, the later analysis identified candidate immune exposures from TCR beta sequences and the way those sequences occurred across donors. An earlier analysis of more than 450 of the donors used high-throughput TCR beta sequencing to judge whether each TCR beta V gene segment behaved as functional or pseudogenic. Donor age, sex, ethnicity and CMV serostatus were collected together with the repertoire data. A later genetic analysis took genome-wide SNP genotypes for 398 of the 666 donors and used that subset as a discovery cohort. All discovery cohort repertoires had been generated using a single sequencing platform. Class I and class II HLA loci were covered by the typing at four-digit resolution. The number of typed donors differed by locus: about 620-640 for A, B, C, DRB1 and DQB1; 500 to 550 for DQA1; around 580 for DPA1; and approximately 450 for DPB1. Because of strong linkage in the cohort, roughly five DR-DQ haplotypes were treated as single units for association and clustering. Among 350 to 400 genotyped donors of the cohort, an average of roughly 240,000 unique TCR beta nucleotide sequences were sequenced per donor, about a sixth of them non-productive.

What the research found in general, with its limitations: According to a later analysis, most CMV-associated TCR beta chains appeared to be HLA-restricted, and the HLA associations seemed to be driven largely by CMV exposure. Correlated functional status among segregating V segments might reflect linkage disequilibrium, but an unknown experimental factor could not be ruled out. A further reported finding was that TCR beta sequences accurately predicted the HLA-A and HLA-B alleles for most subjects in the first cohort. When HLA alleles, especially DR and DQ, strongly co-occurred, attributing TCR associations to individual alleles was difficult. Broadly in line with IMGT annotations, most TCR beta V segments showed up in productive rearrangements about 90% or about 30% of the time in an earlier analysis of some 590 of the donors. A later analysis associated 15,000 to 20,000 TCR beta sequences with specific HLA alleles at a false discovery rate of 0.05. A few of the identified cytomegalovirus-associated TCR beta chains were confirmed in vitro to be specific for cytomegalovirus antigens. Most TCR sequences were seen in very few donors, while some public TCRs were found in many individuals. A cluster of highly shared sequence variants was judged likely to be a technical artifact of the sequencing pipeline. Presence/absence analyses assumed roughly uniform sequencing depth across donors, an assumption that may not hold. Some IMGT-functional V segments, including TRBV6-2 and TRBV6-3, could not be told apart with the 87-base-pair reads, so those segments were excluded. CMV serostatus was the only immune exposure information available for the cohort. The earlier analysis of approximately 590 of the donors excluded some 15 rarely observed V segments, including chromosome 9 orphons, because counts were too low. In a later analysis, HLA-associated TCR beta chains showed more clonal expansion and lower generation probabilities than non-associated chains that were equally common. According to a later analysis, parvovirus B19, influenza, CMV and Epstein-Barr virus appeared linked to several top co-occurrence clusters. Because some donors lacked HLA typing at each locus, the association tests relied only on the typed subset. The authors suggested that the approach could potentially be generalized to other disease states and immunological phenotypes. An association between a missense DCLRE1C variant and V-gene and J-gene trimming of TCR beta chains was found in a later genetic analysis and replicated in an independent cohort. In a later genetic analysis, fewer N-insertions in productive TCRs were reported among donors in an Asian-associated ancestry cluster than the roughly 700-donor mean. A total of about 180 TCR beta chains were listed by the study as associated with cytomegalovirus. This cohort had only TCR beta chains sequenced, and the lack of alpha or paired-chain data limited which features could be detected. A later analysis found that TCR association rates varied across HLA loci, with DRB1 alleles showing the most associated TCRs and HLA-C alleles the fewest. The classifier was reported to diagnose cytomegalovirus status with high specificity and sensitivity in both the original cohort and the validation cohort.

Source material: PBMCs. In this chain, TRBV6-5 is recombined with TRBJ2-7; the D gene is possibly TRBD1, with 6 bases matching. The origin of this receptor is a boy younger than 18 in good health and CMV-seronegative. The sequenced DNA is TGTGCCAGCAGTACAACAGGGTGGGGTGGCGAGCAGTACTTC. Its protein reads: CASSTTGWGGEQYF.